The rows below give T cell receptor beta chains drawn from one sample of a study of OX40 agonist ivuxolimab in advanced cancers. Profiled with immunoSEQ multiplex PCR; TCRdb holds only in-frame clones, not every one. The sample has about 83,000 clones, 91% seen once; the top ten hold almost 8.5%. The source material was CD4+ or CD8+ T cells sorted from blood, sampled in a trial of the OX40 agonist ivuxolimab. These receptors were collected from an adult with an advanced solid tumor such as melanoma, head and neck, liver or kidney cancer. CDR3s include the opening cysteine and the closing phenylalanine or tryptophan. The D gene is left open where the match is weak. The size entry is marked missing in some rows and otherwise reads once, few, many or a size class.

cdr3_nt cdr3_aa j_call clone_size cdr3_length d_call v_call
TGTGCCAGCAGTTACAACGGCAACACCATATATTTT CASSYNGNTIYF TRBJ1-3 NA 12 NA TRBV6-5
TGTGCCATCACCTTCGACAGGGATGGGGCTAAGGGGCAGTATTTT CAITFDRDGAKGQYF TRBJ2-3 NA 15 TRBD1 TRBV10-3
TGTGCCAGCAGCTTCCCAGGCGGTGGGGCGCCTCGTGAAGCTTTCTTT CASSFPGGGAPREAFF TRBJ1-1 NA 16 NA TRBV11-2
TGCAGCGTTGGAGCGGGAGAGGGAGATACGCAGTATTTT CSVGAGEGDTQYF TRBJ2-3 NA 13 TRBD2 TRBV29-1
TGTGCCAGCAGCCCCGGCCAGGGGTTGAACACTGAAGCTTTCTTT CASSPGQGLNTEAFF TRBJ1-1 NA 15 NA TRBV9
TGTGCCAGCAGCCCCCAATTGGTTCTCCGGGGGTTCTTCTATGGCTACACCTTC CASSPQLVLRGFFYGYTF TRBJ1-2 NA 18 NA TRBV7-9
TGTGCCAGTAATATGGGCGGGGCCAACGTCCTGACTTTC CASNMGGANVLTF TRBJ2-6 NA 13 NA TRBV19
TGTGCCAGCAGCTATTGGGGGGCCCGTGAAGCGGGCTACACCTTC CASSYWGAREAGYTF TRBJ1-2 NA 15 NA TRBV6-5
TGCGCCAGCAGTCAGGTTCAGCCCCAGCATTTT CASSQVQPQHF TRBJ1-5 few 11 NA TRBV23-1
TGTGCCAGCAGCACCGGACTAGCGTCCTACAATGAGCAGTTCTTC CASSTGLASYNEQFF TRBJ2-1 NA 15 TRBD2 TRBV5-4
TGTGCCAGCAGTCGGCATAGCGGGCCTTCCTACAATGAGCAGTTCTTC CASSRHSGPSYNEQFF TRBJ2-1 NA 16 TRBD2 TRBV27
TGTGCCAGCAGTTTAAGGGGCCCTCTCCAGCCCCAGCATTTT CASSLRGPLQPQHF TRBJ1-5 NA 14 NA TRBV28
TGTGCCAGCAGCCCGCGGGACAGGGCCACGCAGCCCCAGCATTTT CASSPRDRATQPQHF TRBJ1-5 NA 15 TRBD1 TRBV6-5
TGTGCCAGCAGTCTCGGACTAGGCATATACAATGAGCAGTTCTTC CASSLGLGIYNEQFF TRBJ2-1 once 15 TRBD2 TRBV6-5
TGCAGCGTCCATGGACAGGGGGTGACTGAAGCTTTCTTT CSVHGQGVTEAFF TRBJ1-1 NA 13 TRBD1 TRBV29-1
TGTGCCAGCAGTCCAACGGGACTAGCGGGGGGGGGTGGGGCCAACGTCCTGACTTTC CASSPTGLAGGGGANVLTF TRBJ2-6 NA 19 TRBD2 TRBV27
TGTGCCAGCAGCCCGGGACAGTCGAACACCGGGGAGCTGTTTTTT CASSPGQSNTGELFF TRBJ2-2 once 15 TRBD1 TRBV9
TGTGCCAGCAGTCCGTCCACAGATACGCAGTATTTT CASSPSTDTQYF TRBJ2-3 NA 12 NA TRBV13
TGCGCCAGCAGCCACCCCCCTAGCGGACAAGAGACCCAGTACTTC CASSHPPSGQETQYF TRBJ2-5 NA 15 TRBD2 TRBV4-1
TGCAGCGTTGAATCTGATGTGGTCTCTAACTATGGCTACACCTTC CSVESDVVSNYGYTF TRBJ1-2 once 15 NA TRBV29-1
TGTGCCAGTAGTCCTCGGACAGGGATGAACACTGAAGCTTTCTTT CASSPRTGMNTEAFF TRBJ1-1 NA 15 TRBD1 TRBV19
TGTGCCAGCAGCTTGAATCGGAACACCGGGGAGCTGTTTTTT CASSLNRNTGELFF TRBJ2-2 once 14 NA TRBV5-4
TGTGCCAGCAGCGTTGGGGTGGGCACTGAAGCTTTCTTT CASSVGVGTEAFF TRBJ1-1 NA 13 NA TRBV9
TGCAGCGTTGAAGGAATGGGAGCCGAGGAGTTCTTC CSVEGMGAEEFF TRBJ2-1 NA 12 NA TRBV29-1
TGCGCCAGCAGCGCGCGGTCCCCCGCCCTGGGCTACACCTTC CASSARSPALGYTF TRBJ1-2 NA 14 NA TRBV4-3
TGTGCCAGCAGCCTCGTTAGAGGGACGGGATGGCCCCAGCATTTT CASSLVRGTGWPQHF TRBJ1-5 once 15 NA TRBV28
TGCGCCAGCAGCCAAGGACACGAGCAGTACTTC CASSQGHEQYF TRBJ2-7 NA 11 NA TRBV4-1
TGCGCCAGCAGCGTGTTCCGGGGAAACTATGGCTACACCTTC CASSVFRGNYGYTF TRBJ1-2 NA 14 NA TRBV4-3
TGCGCCAGCAGCCATTCTGGGGGCAACACTGAAGCTTTCTTT CASSHSGGNTEAFF TRBJ1-1 NA 14 NA TRBV4-1
TGTGCCAGCAGAAGGACAGGGGCGTCGGGCTACACCTTC CASRRTGASGYTF TRBJ1-2 NA 13 TRBD1 TRBV28
TGTGCCTGGAGTCTGACAGGGGACGGCTACACCTTC CAWSLTGDGYTF TRBJ1-2 NA 12 TRBD1 TRBV30
TGTGCCAGCAGCTCCGAGGGGTTTGAGAACACTGAAGCTTTCTTT CASSSEGFENTEAFF TRBJ1-1 few 15 NA TRBV7-3
TGCGCCAGCAGCCAGGCTAGCGGGGGGGCCCATGAGCAGTTCTTC CASSQASGGAHEQFF TRBJ2-1 NA 15 TRBD2 TRBV4-3
TGTGCCAGCAGCTTAGGAGAATACAATGAGCAGTTCTTC CASSLGEYNEQFF TRBJ2-1 NA 13 NA TRBV7-6
TGTGCCAGCAGTCGGACACGACACAATCAGCCCCAGCATTTT CASSRTRHNQPQHF TRBJ1-5 NA 14 NA TRBV28
TGTGCCAGCAGTTTATTGGTCAATGAGCAGTTCTTC CASSLLVNEQFF TRBJ2-1 NA 12 NA TRBV28
TGTGCCAGCAGTTTCGGCGGCCGTCCCTCACCCCTCCACTTT CASSFGGRPSPLHF TRBJ1-6 NA 14 NA TRBV6-5
TGTGCCTGGAGTATTGGGCTAGCGGGCCTTTACAATGAGCAGTTCTTC CAWSIGLAGLYNEQFF TRBJ2-1 NA 16 TRBD2 TRBV30
TGTGCCAGCCGGTGGGTCCAGGGGCTCTACGAGCAGTACTTC CASRWVQGLYEQYF TRBJ2-7 NA 14 NA TRBV28
TGTGCCACCAGACCAAAAAAAGACAGGGCTTATGGCTACACCTTC CATRPKKDRAYGYTF TRBJ1-2 once 15 TRBD1 TRBV28
TGCGCCAGCAGCCACCTCCTCGGGACCATCTCTGGAAACACCATATATTTT CASSHLLGTISGNTIYF TRBJ1-3 once 17 NA TRBV4-3
TGTGCCAGCAGTGCCTCGGGAGGGGAGGGAGAGACCCAGTACTTC CASSASGGEGETQYF TRBJ2-5 NA 15 TRBD2 TRBV6-5
TGTGCCAACAGTTATAGGCTAGCGGGAGTCGATGAGCAGTTCTTC CANSYRLAGVDEQFF TRBJ2-1 NA 15 TRBD2 TRBV6-5
TGTGCCAGCAGCTTAAGGGGGGGAGAGACTGAAGCTTTCTTT CASSLRGGETEAFF TRBJ1-1 NA 14 NA TRBV7-3
TGTGCCAGCAGCGTCCCAATGACAGGGGGCGGTGGCTACACCTTC CASSVPMTGGGGYTF TRBJ1-2 NA 15 TRBD1 TRBV9
TGCGCCAGCAGGGAGCAACCGACATGGCTTAATTCACCCCTCCACTTT CASREQPTWLNSPLHF TRBJ1-6 once 16 NA TRBV5-1
TGCAGCGCGAATCCTACGGGAAATGAGCAGTTCTTC CSANPTGNEQFF TRBJ2-1 NA 12 NA TRBV29-1
TGTGCCAGCAGCTTAGGGACGATCAATCAGCCCCAGCATTTT CASSLGTINQPQHF TRBJ1-5 NA 14 NA TRBV7-6
TGCGCCAGCAGCCAAGGGCGGTCGGGGTACGAGCAGTACTTC CASSQGRSGYEQYF TRBJ2-7 NA 14 NA TRBV4-3
TGTGCCAGCAGTTTATACTTAAACACCGGGGAGCTGTTTTTT CASSLYLNTGELFF TRBJ2-2 NA 14 NA TRBV28
TGTGCCAGCAGCTCCACTCCTAGCGGGGGGGCGTACAATGAGCAGTTCTTC CASSSTPSGGAYNEQFF TRBJ2-1 once 17 TRBD2 TRBV11-2
TGTGCCAGCTCCGGACAGAGCTACGAGCAGTACTTC CASSGQSYEQYF TRBJ2-7 NA 12 NA TRBV7-9
TGTGCTAGCAGCTTATGGGCTAGCGGGAGGGCTCGTGTGGAGACCCAGTACTTC CASSLWASGRARVETQYF TRBJ2-5 NA 18 TRBD2 TRBV7-7
TGTGCCAGCAGCTTGGGCACGGCATTCTATGGCTACACCTTC CASSLGTAFYGYTF TRBJ1-2 NA 14 NA TRBV13
TGTGCCAGCAGTTACATAGAGCGGGGCTATGAGCAGTTCTTC CASSYIERGYEQFF TRBJ2-1 NA 14 TRBD2 TRBV6-5